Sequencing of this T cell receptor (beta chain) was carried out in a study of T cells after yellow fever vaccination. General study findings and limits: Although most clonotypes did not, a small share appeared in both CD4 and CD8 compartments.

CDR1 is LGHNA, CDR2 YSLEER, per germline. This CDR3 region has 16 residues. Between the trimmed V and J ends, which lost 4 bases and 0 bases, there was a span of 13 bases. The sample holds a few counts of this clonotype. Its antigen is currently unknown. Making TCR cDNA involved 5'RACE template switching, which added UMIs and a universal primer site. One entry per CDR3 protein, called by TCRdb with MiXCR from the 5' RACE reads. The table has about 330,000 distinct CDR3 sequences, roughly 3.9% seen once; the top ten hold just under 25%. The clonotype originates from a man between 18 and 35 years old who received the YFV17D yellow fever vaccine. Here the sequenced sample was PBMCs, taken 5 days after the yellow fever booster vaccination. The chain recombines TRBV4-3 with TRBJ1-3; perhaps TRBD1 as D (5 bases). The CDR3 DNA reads TGCGCCAGCAGCCGGCAAGACAGATACTCTGGAAACACCATATATTTT. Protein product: CASSRQDRYSGNTIYF.